This TCR beta chain was recorded in a study of T cell repertoires in cytomegalovirus infection. The overall study: Epitope selection comprised recently identified HLA-C-restricted CMV epitopes and well-studied HLA-B-restricted CMV epitopes. CMV infection together with matching HLA type was indicated by public TCR beta signatures. Study-wide points: Dominating the ex vivo response were HLA-C-restricted CMV-specific TCR beta clonotypes.

CDR1 is MGHRA and CDR2 is YSYEKL in the germline V gene. The CDR3 is 15 amino acids. Details on this clonotype: Its antigen is not identified. Its ends do not fully match the called genes, so a read error is possible.

TCRdb analysed the reads with MiXCR anew, one entry per CDR3 protein. Of approximately 990,000 distinct CDR3 sequences in the sample, about 33% were seen once. The rearrangement uses TRBV4-1 and TRBJ1-5; D is uncertain. Sequenced here: cultured CD8+ T cells from PBMCs, sampled from culture after CMV antigen stimulation. The source of this sequence is a human donor in good health (CMV status not recorded). Some clones in this sample may be carry-over from other donors' samples. CDR3 sequence: CVSSQGLGRNQPQHF. The CDR3 DNA reads TGCGTCAGCAGCCAAGGGCTAGGGAGGAATCAGCCCCAGCATTTT.